The 7 T cell receptor beta chains below come from one sample, sequenced in a study of brain metastases from non-small cell lung cancer. Generated by immunoSEQ multiplex PCR, the TCRdb table keeps only in-frame clones and is missing some. The data hold about 1,300 clones, with 65% to 85% observed a single time. Material: tumor-adjacent normal tissue. All receptors derive from a donor aged 40 or older with non-small cell lung cancer.

As to this clone: This sample also contains other DNA sequences that code for the same CDR3. The chain joins TRBV21-1 to TRBJ2-5; TRBD2, the D gene given by the table, was not confirmed from the DNA. TRBV21-1 is assigned pseudogene status. The CDR3 extends over 9 amino acids. CDR3 sequence (DNA): TGTGCCAACGGGGAGACCCAGTACTTC. It specifies CANGETQYF.

The chain recombines TRBV19 with TRBJ2-7; TRBD1 aligns across 8 bases. The CDR3 runs 14 residues. The germline V gene has CDR1 LNHDA and CDR2 SQIVND (reference sequence). J was trimmed by 4 bases and V by 2 bases; bases with no gene match: 4. DNA of the CDR3: TGTGCCAGTAGTATAAGGGACAGGCGGTACGAGCAGTACTTC. Translation gives CASSIRDRRYEQYF.

About this clone: One end of the junction is discordant with germline, which a read error may explain. The rearrangement links TRBV30 to TRBJ2-5, with a possible D match to TRBD2 (5 bases). Germline V gene sequence: CDR1 GTSNPN, CDR2 SVGIG (reference sequence). The CDR3 extends over 12 amino acids. CDR3 amino acids: CAWRGLSEIQYF. CDR3 bases: TGTGCCTGGCGGGGTCTCAGTGAGATCCAGTACTTC.

This rearrangement joins TRBV10-2 to TRBJ2-7, with 7 bases fitting TRBD1. Unmatched junction bases numbered 12, after V lost 7 bases and J lost 3 bases. CDR1 and CDR2 (germline): WSHSY, SAAADI. This CDR3 is built from 15 residues. The CDR3 nucleotides read TGCGCCAGCACTCCCCGGACAGGCCGGGGCTACGAGCAGTACTTC. Protein: CASTPRTGRGYEQYF.

The chain is built from TRBV19 and TRBJ1-2; 9 nucleotides line up with TRBD1. Trimming removed 4 bases from V and 6 bases from J; junction bases left unmatched: 3. This CDR3 has 13 amino acids. Germline lookup yields CDR1 LNHDA and CDR2 SQIVND (reference sequence). In nucleotides, the CDR3 is TGTGCCAGTAGTACTACAGGGGGCGATGGCTACACCTTC. It codes for CASSTTGGDGYTF.

In its sample, this clone was seen once. This chain links TRBV30 with TRBJ2-3, with D unclear. This CDR3 is 13 amino acids long. Germline loops: CDR1 GTSNPN, CDR2 SVGIG (reference sequence). Trimming took off 4 bases at V and 0 bases at J, with 8 bases between the two ends. CDR3 bases: TGTGCCTGGAAAAGGAAAAGCACAGATACGCAGTATTTT. Translation: CAWKRKSTDTQYF.

CDR3 coding DNA: TGTGCCAGCAGCTCCCGGGACGTTTCCTACGAGCAGTACTTC. It translates to CASSSRDVSYEQYF. The gene calls are TRBV13 and TRBJ2-7; D assignment may be TRBD1 or TRBD2 (5 bases each). Germline-derived CDR1 and CDR2 are PRHDT and FYEKMQ (reference sequence). Deletions cut 4 bases from V and 1 base from J, with 11 bases between. The CDR3 totals 14 residues.